This entry describes one T cell receptor (beta chain). The study ran its PCR with 60 Vbeta and 13 Jbeta primers. This table comes from immunoSEQ multiplex PCR, and its TCRdb copy is limited to in-frame clones, with some not included. The sample contains fewer than 200,000 clones, more than 65% of which appear only once. These data come from a study of cytomegalovirus exposure and HLA in healthy donors. The specimen sequenced was PBMCs. The TCR originated in a female donor in good health and CMV-seronegative.

The CDR3 loop reads CASSSDREGDEQYF. CDR3 bases: TGTGCCAGCAGCTCGGACAGGGAGGGGGACGAGCAGTACTTC. This sequence joins TRBV11-3 and TRBJ2-7; tentative D call: TRBD1 (8 bases). The V gene lost 4 bases and the J gene lost 5 bases, with 15 bases spanning the gap. The germline V gene has CDR1 SGHNT and CDR2 YENEEA. This CDR3 contains 14 residues.